This TCR beta chain was sequenced for a study of technical replicates of blood from four donors. The assay was immunoSEQ multiplex PCR, and TCRdb's table has in-frame clones only and misses some. The repertoire consists of roughly 13,000 clones, with 95% occurring once and the leading ten covering approximately 7.4%. V was shortened by 2 bases and J by 2 bases, with 17 bases between the two germline ends. This CDR3 is 17 amino acids long. Germline values: CDR1 SGHVS, CDR2 FNYEAQ. Sequencing was done on a sample of PBMCs. The chain carries TRBV7-6 and TRBJ2-3, with D possibly TRBD2 on 6 matching bases. The origin of this receptor is a human donor in good health. In nucleotides, the CDR3 is TGTGCCAGCAGCTTAAGGGACTTGGCAGCATCCACAGATACGCAGTATTTT. Translation: CASSLRDLAASTDTQYF.